This is a list of T cell receptor beta chains from one sample in a study of blood T cell repertoires in COVID-19. Only in-frame clones appear in the TCRdb table, and some are missing; sequencing was by immunoSEQ multiplex PCR. The table lists fewer than 300,000 clones, 83% of them singletons, with roughly a tenth in the top ten. Sequencing was done on a sample of peripheral blood. These receptor sequences come from a woman aged 45-60 years who had recovered from COVID-19. Both conserved end residues are part of each CDR3. Fields, in order: J gene, V gene, CDR3 protein.

>TRBJ2-7|TRBV7-6
CASSLALTSGGAYEQYF
>TRBJ2-7|TRBV4-3
CASSQDGIVPYEQYF
>TRBJ1-5|TRBV7-6
CASSVGGTNQPQHF
>TRBJ2-5|TRBV2
CASGGGLAQETQYF
>TRBJ2-5|TRBV5-1
CASSLGLGLTQETQYF
>TRBJ1-2|TRBV28
CASSFQGAPSYGYTF
>TRBJ1-2|TRBV3-1/TRBV3-2
CASSQGGELLDGYTF
>TRBJ2-5|TRBV30
CAWRKSGREETQYF
>TRBJ1-1|TRBV28
CASSLFQGQGTEAFF
>TRBJ1-5|TRBV6-6
CASSSGTGMNQPQHF
>TRBJ2-5|TRBV7-9
CASSFGTSGRTVTQYF
>TRBJ2-3|TRBV5-1
CASSPFAGLDTDTQYF
>TRBJ2-1|TRBV12-5
CASGPGQGHNEQFF
>TRBJ2-1|TRBV29-1
CSVDSSPYGYNEQFF
>TRBJ1-1|TRBV5-1
CASSLGDRNPRGTEAFF
>TRBJ1-1|TRBV5-1
CASSLGVGVDTEAFF
>TRBJ1-5|TRBV28
CASSENRGRNQPQHF